These T cell receptor beta chains were read from a single sample in a study of T cells after somatic rescue of genetic block. Data came from immunoSEQ multiplex PCR; TCRdb stores just in-frame clones and leaves some out. The sample holds roughly 92,000 clones, 85% to 90% seen once. Sequenced sample: peripheral blood mononuclear cells (PBMCs). These TCRs come from a woman between 18 and 30 years old. The CDR3 runs from the conserved cysteine through the conserved F or W. The D gene is left open where the match is weak. Where a row states a size, it is once, few, many or the class of an expanded clone; other rows omit it.

D: -
V: TRBV29-1
J: TRBJ2-5
size: -
CDR3: CSVDGLARLQETQYF
DNA: TGCAGCGTTGATGGGCTAGCGAGACTTCAAGAGACCCAGTACTTC

D: TRBD2
V: TRBV4-1
J: TRBJ2-7
size: -
CDR3: CASSPGWGTSGSYEQYF
DNA: TGCGCCAGCAGCCCGGGTTGGGGGACTAGCGGGAGTTACGAGCAGTACTTC

D: -
V: TRBV10-2
J: TRBJ2-3
size: -
CDR3: CASENTDTQYF
DNA: TGCGCCAGCGAAAACACAGATACGCAGTATTTT

D: TRBD1
V: TRBV28
J: TRBJ2-7
size: -
CDR3: CASSRGTGGYEQYF
DNA: TGTGCCAGCAGTCGGGGGACAGGCGGTTACGAGCAGTACTTC

D: TRBD1
V: TRBV2
J: TRBJ1-1
size: -
CDR3: CASSERGPGNTEAFF
DNA: TGTGCCAGCAGTGAAAGGGGGCCCGGGAACACTGAAGCTTTCTTT

D: TRBD1
V: TRBV6-5
J: TRBJ1-1
size: -
CDR3: CASSHRDRGDTEAFF
DNA: TGTGCCAGCAGCCACCGGGACAGGGGAGACACTGAAGCTTTCTTT

D: TRBD2
V: TRBV7-3
J: TRBJ2-1
size: -
CDR3: CASSLNGRTVSYNEQFF
DNA: TGTGCCAGCAGCTTAAACGGGAGGACCGTCTCCTACAATGAGCAGTTCTTC

D: -
V: TRBV5-1
J: TRBJ2-1
size: -
CDR3: CASSLRLGAEQFF
DNA: TGCGCCAGCAGCTTAAGACTAGGGGCTGAGCAGTTCTTC

D: -
V: TRBV28
J: TRBJ2-2
size: once
CDR3: CASTSEGPNTGELFF
DNA: TGTGCCAGCACCTCGGAAGGGCCTAACACCGGGGAGCTGTTTTTT

D: -
V: TRBV4-3
J: TRBJ2-1
size: -
CDR3: CASSPGSQFF
DNA: TGCGCCAGCAGCCCGGGGTCGCAGTTCTTC

D: -
V: TRBV28
J: TRBJ2-7
size: -
CDR3: CASSSYRTAGYEQYF
DNA: TGTGCCAGCAGTTCCTATAGGACAGCAGGCTACGAGCAGTACTTC

D: TRBD1
V: TRBV11-3
J: TRBJ2-7
size: once
CDR3: CASSPGQGIAYEQYF
DNA: TGTGCCAGCAGCCCGGGACAGGGGATTGCCTACGAGCAGTACTTC

D: -
V: TRBV9
J: TRBJ2-7
size: -
CDR3: CASSVKASAIGRGYEQYF
DNA: TGTGCCAGCAGCGTAAAGGCTAGCGCGATCGGTAGAGGATACGAGCAGTACTTC

D: TRBD2
V: TRBV27
J: TRBJ2-2
size: -
CDR3: CASSLGLAGRNTGELFF
DNA: TGTGCCAGCAGTTTGGGACTAGCGGGACGTAACACCGGGGAGCTGTTTTTT

D: -
V: TRBV27
J: TRBJ1-1
size: -
CDR3: CASSPLHTSGVYTEAFF
DNA: TGTGCCAGCAGTCCCCTACATACTTCAGGGGTTTACACTGAAGCTTTCTTT

D: -
V: TRBV6-5
J: TRBJ2-7
size: -
CDR3: CASSGLRAYEQYF
DNA: TGTGCCAGCAGTGGCCTCAGGGCCTACGAGCAGTACTTC

D: -
V: TRBV2
J: TRBJ2-5
size: -
CDR3: CASKRDIQETQYF
DNA: TGTGCCAGCAAAAGGGACATTCAAGAGACCCAGTACTTC

D: TRBD1
V: TRBV6-5
J: TRBJ2-7
size: -
CDR3: CASSYLGTGSHEQYF
DNA: TGTGCCAGCAGTTACCTCGGGACAGGGAGCCACGAGCAGTACTTC

D: TRBD2
V: TRBV18
J: TRBJ2-5
size: -
CDR3: CASSPPWLAGGAPPLETQYF
DNA: TGTGCCAGCTCACCACCGTGGCTAGCGGGAGGTGCCCCCCCGTTGGAGACCCAGTACTTC

D: TRBD1
V: TRBV7-3
J: TRBJ1-1
size: -
CDR3: CASSLWAPRTGDWNTEAFF
DNA: TGTGCCAGCAGCTTATGGGCCCCTCGGACAGGGGATTGGAACACTGAAGCTTTCTTT

D: -
V: TRBV7-2
J: TRBJ2-1
size: -
CDR3: CASSLVGSSYNEQFF
DNA: TGTGCCAGCAGCTTAGTGGGGAGCTCCTACAATGAGCAGTTCTTC

D: -
V: TRBV5-6
J: TRBJ2-1
size: -
CDR3: CASSLAQGSYNEQFF
DNA: TGTGCCAGCAGCTTGGCCCAAGGCTCCTACAATGAGCAGTTCTTC

D: -
V: TRBV19
J: TRBJ2-7
size: -
CDR3: CASSSVPRVYEQYF
DNA: TGTGCCAGTAGTTCAGTCCCTCGCGTCTACGAGCAGTACTTC

D: -
V: TRBV11-3
J: TRBJ2-7
size: -
CDR3: CASSLDTYEQYF
DNA: TGTGCCAGCAGCTTAGACACCTACGAGCAGTACTTC

D: -
V: TRBV4-1
J: TRBJ2-1
size: once
CDR3: CASSQEGLGGEQFF
DNA: TGCGCCAGCAGCCAGGAGGGGTTAGGGGGTGAGCAGTTCTTC

D: -
V: TRBV11-1
J: TRBJ2-1
size: -
CDR3: CASSLGLRDEQFF
DNA: TGTGCCAGCAGCTTGGGACTCCGGGATGAGCAGTTCTTC

D: -
V: TRBV9
J: TRBJ1-1
size: -
CDR3: CASSVEVRGRSNGNTEAFF
DNA: TGTGCCAGCAGCGTAGAGGTTAGGGGACGTTCGAACGGAAACACTGAAGCTTTCTTT

D: TRBD1
V: TRBV10-3
J: TRBJ1-2
size: -
CDR3: CAIRTGNDGYTF
DNA: TGTGCCATCAGGACAGGGAATGATGGCTACACCTTC

D: -
V: TRBV20-1
J: TRBJ1-4
size: -
CDR3: CSAEPRGELFF
DNA: TGCAGTGCTGAGCCGCGGGGGGAACTGTTTTTT

D: -
V: TRBV5-1
J: TRBJ1-5
size: -
CDR3: CASRPAPSPEQPQHF
DNA: TGCGCCAGCAGACCAGCCCCATCCCCCGAGCAGCCCCAGCATTTT

D: TRBD1
V: TRBV5-8
J: TRBJ1-2
size: -
CDR3: CASSGGQDYGYTF
DNA: TGTGCCAGCAGTGGGGGACAGGACTATGGCTACACCTTC

D: -
V: TRBV11-3
J: TRBJ2-7
size: -
CDR3: CASRTGPGAYEQYF
DNA: TGTGCCAGCAGGACCGGGCCGGGGGCCTACGAGCAGTACTTC

D: -
V: TRBV5-1
J: TRBJ1-2
size: -
CDR3: CASSPDDWSPIYGYTF
DNA: TGCGCCAGCAGCCCGGACGACTGGAGTCCAATCTATGGCTACACCTTC

D: -
V: TRBV11-1
J: TRBJ2-7
size: -
CDR3: CASSPGTETRSYEQYF
DNA: TGTGCCAGCAGCCCCGGGACCGAGACCCGATCCTACGAGCAGTACTTC

D: -
V: TRBV6-4
J: TRBJ1-1
size: -
CDR3: CASSLGELGEAFF
DNA: TGTGCCAGCAGTCTCGGTGAGCTCGGCGAAGCTTTCTTT

D: -
V: TRBV7-9
J: TRBJ1-1
size: -
CDR3: CASSFGTEAFF
DNA: TGTGCCAGCAGCTTTGGGACTGAAGCTTTCTTT

D: TRBD1
V: TRBV4-2
J: TRBJ1-4
size: -
CDR3: CASSRQHRTGRNEKLFF
DNA: TGTGCCAGCAGCCGCCAACATCGGACAGGACGAAATGAAAAACTGTTTTTT

D: -
V: TRBV10-3
J: TRBJ1-2
size: -
CDR3: CATWTGAGYGYTF
DNA: TGTGCCACTTGGACGGGAGCGGGCTATGGCTACACCTTC

D: TRBD2
V: TRBV5-1
J: TRBJ2-1
size: -
CDR3: CASSSWLRMGLAGANEQFF
DNA: TGCGCCAGCAGCTCTTGGCTTCGCATGGGACTAGCGGGAGCCAATGAGCAGTTCTTC

D: TRBD2
V: TRBV2
J: TRBJ2-7
size: -
CDR3: CASRPGTSRAPQYF
DNA: TGTGCCAGCCGTCCCGGGACTAGCAGGGCGCCGCAGTACTTC

D: -
V: TRBV28
J: TRBJ2-1
size: -
CDR3: CASRWGTQYYNEQFF
DNA: TGTGCCAGCAGGTGGGGGACACAGTACTACAATGAGCAGTTCTTC

D: -
V: TRBV14
J: TRBJ2-7
size: -
CDR3: CASSQVGRGSYEQYF
DNA: TGTGCCAGCAGCCAAGTCGGACGCGGGTCCTACGAGCAGTACTTC

D: -
V: TRBV5-1
J: TRBJ1-1
size: once
CDR3: CASSREGGGTEAFF
DNA: TGCGCCAGCAGCCGGGAGGGGGGCGGCACTGAAGCTTTCTTT

D: -
V: TRBV12-5
J: TRBJ1-1
size: -
CDR3: CASGLVVGNPEAFF
DNA: TGTGCTAGTGGTTTGGTAGTAGGGAACCCTGAAGCTTTCTTT

D: -
V: TRBV5-1
J: TRBJ1-1
size: -
CDR3: CASSLGRNTEAFF
DNA: TGCGCCAGCAGCTTGGGGAGAAACACTGAAGCTTTCTTT

D: -
V: TRBV7-3
J: TRBJ1-3
size: -
CDR3: CASSSQGGEGNTIYF
DNA: TGTGCCAGCAGCTCTCAGGGTGGCGAGGGCAACACCATATATTTT

D: -
V: TRBV6-4
J: TRBJ2-1
size: few
CDR3: CASSPHEATNEQFF
DNA: TGTGCCAGCAGTCCCCACGAGGCGACCAATGAGCAGTTCTTC

D: TRBD1
V: TRBV18
J: TRBJ2-3
size: -
CDR3: CASSPGTGGVDTQYF
DNA: TGTGCCAGCTCCCCCGGGACAGGGGGCGTAGATACGCAGTATTTT

D: TRBD1
V: TRBV23-1
J: TRBJ1-2
size: -
CDR3: CASSQSDRVYGYTF
DNA: TGCGCCAGCAGTCAATCTGACAGGGTCTATGGCTACACCTTC

D: TRBD1
V: TRBV28
J: TRBJ1-1
size: -
CDR3: CASGDRAPTEAFF
DNA: TGTGCCAGCGGGGACAGGGCTCCGACTGAAGCTTTCTTT

D: -
V: TRBV2
J: TRBJ1-2
size: -
CDR3: CASSASYGYTF
DNA: TGTGCCAGCAGTGCCTCCTATGGCTACACCTTC

D: TRBD1
V: TRBV27
J: TRBJ2-7
size: once
CDR3: CASSLYANRGSIYEQYF
DNA: TGTGCCAGCAGTTTATATGCCAACAGGGGATCGATCTACGAGCAGTACTTC

D: -
V: TRBV10-2
J: TRBJ2-3
size: -
CDR3: CASRETGDTQYF
DNA: TGCGCCAGCAGGGAGACAGGAGATACGCAGTATTTT